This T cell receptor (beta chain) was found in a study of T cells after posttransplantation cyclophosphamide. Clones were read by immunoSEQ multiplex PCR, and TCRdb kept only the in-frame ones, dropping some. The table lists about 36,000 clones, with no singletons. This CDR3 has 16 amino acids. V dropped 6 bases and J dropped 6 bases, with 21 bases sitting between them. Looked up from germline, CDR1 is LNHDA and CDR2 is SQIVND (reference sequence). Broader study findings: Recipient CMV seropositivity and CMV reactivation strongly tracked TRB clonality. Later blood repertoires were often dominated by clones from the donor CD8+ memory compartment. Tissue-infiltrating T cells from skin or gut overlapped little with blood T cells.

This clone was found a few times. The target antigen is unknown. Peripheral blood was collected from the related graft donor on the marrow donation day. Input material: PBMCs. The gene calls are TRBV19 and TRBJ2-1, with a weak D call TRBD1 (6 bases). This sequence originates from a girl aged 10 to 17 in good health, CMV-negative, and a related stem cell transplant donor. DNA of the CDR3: TGTGCCAGTAGACGAGGGGGACCCGGCTCAATCAATGAGCAGTTCTTC. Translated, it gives CASRRGGPGSINEQFF. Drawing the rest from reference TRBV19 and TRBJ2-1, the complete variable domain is DGGITQSPKYLFRKEGQNVTLSCEQNLNHDAMYWYRQDPGQGLRLIYYSQIVNDFQKGDIAEGYSVSREKKESFPLTVTSAQKNPTAFYLCASRRGGPGSINEQFFGPGTRLTVL.